Listed below are T cell receptor beta chains from one sample, sequenced in a study of post-analysis software for immune sequencing data. TCRdb passed the PCR reads through MiXCR, listing each CDR3 protein once. The top ten hold approximately 30% of the sample, which has over 150,000 distinct CDR3 sequences, roughly 40% seen once. The sequencing here drew on blood, taken after autologous hematopoietic stem cell transplantation. Receptor source: a girl aged 5-17 years with multiple sclerosis. The CDR3 runs from the conserved cysteine through the conserved F or W. Fields, in order: V gene, J gene, D gene, clone size, CDR3 protein, CDR3 DNA. D genes are given only for firm matches. Clone size, where shown, is once, few, many, or a class for clones that have expanded.

v_gene: TRBV12-3/TRBV12-4; j_gene: TRBJ1-2; d_gene: .; abundance: .; CDR3aa: CASSLKKGPNYGYTF; CDR3nt: TGTGCCAGCAGTTTAAAGAAGGGGCCCAACTATGGCTACACCTTC
v_gene: TRBV4-2; j_gene: TRBJ2-1; d_gene: TRBD2; abundance: .; CDR3aa: CASSQGAGGVYEQFF; CDR3nt: TGTGCCAGCAGCCAAGGAGCGGGAGGGGTCTATGAGCAGTTCTTC
v_gene: TRBV27; j_gene: TRBJ1-1; d_gene: .; abundance: .; CDR3aa: CAAGGGRINTEAFF; CDR3nt: TGTGCCGCGGGGGGAGGGCGGATAAACACTGAAGCTTTCTTT
v_gene: TRBV20-1; j_gene: TRBJ2-1; d_gene: TRBD2; abundance: .; CDR3aa: CSARTSGRPEQFF; CDR3nt: TGCAGTGCTCGAACTAGCGGGAGGCCAGAGCAGTTCTTC
v_gene: TRBV21-1; j_gene: TRBJ2-7; d_gene: .; abundance: .; CDR3aa: CASSIPDSGRDYEQYF; CDR3nt: TGTGCCAGCAGCATACCTGATAGCGGGAGGGACTACGAGCAGTACTTC
v_gene: TRBV5-1; j_gene: TRBJ2-5; d_gene: .; abundance: .; CDR3aa: CASSLVRPGNLYQETQYF; CDR3nt: TGCGCCAGCAGCTTGGTCCGGCCCGGGAATTTGTACCAAGAGACCCAGTACTTC
v_gene: TRBV9; j_gene: TRBJ1-5; d_gene: .; abundance: .; CDR3aa: CASSVGFNQPQHF; CDR3nt: TGTGCCAGCAGCGTAGGGTTCAATCAGCCCCAGCATTTT
v_gene: TRBV7-2; j_gene: TRBJ2-1; d_gene: .; abundance: .; CDR3aa: CASSSRQVFDNEQFF; CDR3nt: TGTGCCAGCAGCTCTCGACAGGTATTTGACAATGAGCAGTTCTTC
v_gene: TRBV30; j_gene: TRBJ2-1; d_gene: .; abundance: few; CDR3aa: CAGKSVRWVNEQFF; CDR3nt: TGTGCCGGAAAGAGCGTCCGGTGGGTAAATGAGCAGTTCTTC
v_gene: TRBV19; j_gene: TRBJ2-7; d_gene: .; abundance: .; CDR3aa: CASSLNGIASYEQYF; CDR3nt: TGTGCCAGTAGTCTAAACGGGATTGCGTCCTACGAGCAGTACTTC
v_gene: TRBV4-1; j_gene: TRBJ1-6; d_gene: .; abundance: few; CDR3aa: CASSQERAGFTLHF; CDR3nt: TGCGCCAGCAGCCAAGAAAGGGCAGGGTTCACCCTCCACTTT
v_gene: TRBV4-2; j_gene: TRBJ1-1; d_gene: .; abundance: .; CDR3aa: CASSQGGLNTEAFF; CDR3nt: TGTGCCAGCAGCCAAGGAGGGTTGAACACTGAAGCTTTCTTT
v_gene: TRBV20-1; j_gene: TRBJ2-5; d_gene: TRBD2; abundance: .; CDR3aa: CSAPTGLAGVYEQYF; CDR3nt: TGCAGTGCACCAACGGGACTAGCGGGAGTCTATGAGCAGTACTTC
v_gene: TRBV29-1; j_gene: TRBJ2-3; d_gene: TRBD2; abundance: many; CDR3aa: CSVEDVGSGTKDTQYF; CDR3nt: TGCAGCGTTGAAGATGTTGGTAGCGGGACCAAGGATACGCAGTATTTT